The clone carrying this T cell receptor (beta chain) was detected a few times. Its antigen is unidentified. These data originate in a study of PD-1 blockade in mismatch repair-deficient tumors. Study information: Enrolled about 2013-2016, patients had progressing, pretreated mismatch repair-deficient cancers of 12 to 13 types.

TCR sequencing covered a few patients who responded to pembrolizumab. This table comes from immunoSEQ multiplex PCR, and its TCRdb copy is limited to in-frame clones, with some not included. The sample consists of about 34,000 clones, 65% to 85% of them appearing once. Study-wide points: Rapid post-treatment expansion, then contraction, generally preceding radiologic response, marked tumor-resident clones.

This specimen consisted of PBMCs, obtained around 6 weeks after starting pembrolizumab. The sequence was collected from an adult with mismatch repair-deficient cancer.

The CDR3 protein is CASRNSGTSGYEQYF. CDR3 nucleotides: TGTGCCAGCAGGAACAGTGGGACTAGCGGCTACGAGCAGTACTTC. The rearrangement joins TRBV28 to TRBJ2-7; 11 positions match TRBD2. Germline assignment: CDR1 MDHEN and CDR2 SYDVKM. The CDR3 loop spans 15 amino acids. With V trimmed by 6 bases and J by 3 bases, 7 bases remained unmatched.